Shown below are 18 T cell receptor beta chains from a single sample sequenced in a study of Ad26.COV2.S vaccination and SARS-CoV-2 variants. Assay used: immunoSEQ multiplex PCR; TCRdb lists only in-frame clones, some missing. The sample records 300,000 to 350,000 clones, roughly 90% being singletons. Treatment in this sample: some 19 received Ad26.COV2.S at low or high dose, single or two shots; roughly five received placebo; per-sample allocation not given. Vaccine and placebo recipients were sampled on day 63 after the first injection. Sequenced material: peripheral blood, taken in a trial of Ad26.COV2.S vaccine versus placebo. These receptors were obtained from a person aged 18-65 years who received the Ad26.COV2.S COVID-19 vaccine or a placebo.

The chain links TRBV4-3 to TRBJ2-7; the match to TRBD1 covers 7 bases. The ends lost 3 bases at V and 3 bases at J; junction bases unmatched: 2. Germline CDR1 and CDR2: LGHNA and YSLEER. This CDR3 is 13 amino acids long. The CDR3 loop reads CASSQDRLYEQYF. The CDR3 DNA is TGCGCCAGCAGCCAGGACAGGCTCTACGAGCAGTACTTC.

The genes are TRBV6-2 or TRBV6-3 and TRBJ2-7; D may be TRBD2 (6 bases). Germline V gives CDR1 MNHEY, CDR2 SVGEGT. V shed 4 bases and J shed 8 bases, with 18 bases lying between them. The CDR3 has 14 residues. The CDR3 DNA sequence: TGTGCCAGCAGTTTCCCGGGGCAGGGAGGAAAGCAGTACTTC. This gives the protein CASSFPGQGGKQYF.

CDR3 residues: CASSQSKRQGPGILPGANVLTF. The CDR3 bases are TGCGCCAGCAGTCAATCTAAGAGACAGGGGCCCGGAATACTGCCTGGGGCCAACGTCCTGACTTTC. The V and J genes are TRBV23-1 and TRBJ2-6, with 8 bases aligning to TRBD1. TRBV23-1 is filed as an ORF, its function uncertain. CDR3 length: 22 amino acids. J lost 2 bases, V lost 0 bases, and 18 bases had no gene match.

The V call is TRBV4-1, the J call TRBJ2-2, with 11 nucleotides matching TRBD2. This CDR3 has 16 residues. The germline gives CDR1 MGHRA, CDR2 YSYEKL. Losses at the gene ends were 2 bases for V and 4 bases for J; bases not matched to a gene: 3. CDR3 residues: CASSQLAGGGTGELFF. CDR3 in DNA: TGCGCCAGCAGCCAACTAGCGGGAGGTGGCACCGGGGAGCTGTTTTTT.

This clone has a single count. The chain recombines TRBV5-4 with TRBJ1-1; D uncertain. Per the germline V gene, CDR1 is SGHNT and CDR2 is YYREEE (reference sequence). V lost 0 bases, J lost 4 bases, and 4 bases lay in between. The CDR3 has 12 residues. The CDR3 DNA is TGTGCCAGCAGCTTGGGGACCACTGAAGCTTTCTTT. Protein: CASSLGTTEAFF.

This clone occurred once. The genes are TRBV28 and TRBJ2-7; 7 bases match TRBD1. The CDR3 has 14 residues. Germline CDR1 MDHEN, CDR2 SYDVKM. V dropped 2 bases and J dropped 6; count of bases not matched to a gene: 7. The CDR3 DNA follows: TGTGCCAGCAGTTTAGCGCTTCCAGGGGGCGAGCAGTACTTC. It is translated as CASSLALPGGEQYF. The full variable domain, its missing parts supplied by reference TRBV28 and TRBJ2-7, is DVKVTQSSRYLVKRTGEKVFLECVQDMDHENMFWYRQDPGLGLRLIYFSYDVKMKEKGDIPEGYSVSREKKERFSLILESASTNQTSMYLCASSLALPGGEQYFGPGTRLTVT.

The rearrangement uses TRBV29-1 and TRBJ1-2, with a possible D match to TRBD1 (6 bases). The length of the CDR3 is 12 residues. Trimming pared 7 bases from V and 2 bases from J, leaving 11 bases between. CDR1 and CDR2 from the germline V gene are SQVTM and ANQGSEA. The CDR3 loop reads CSGTDLNYGYTF. Here the CDR3 DNA reads TGCAGCGGGACAGACTTAAACTATGGCTACACCTTC.

The CDR3 DNA follows: TGTGCCAGTAGTCCTACGGGGACTGGGGCCAACGTCCTGACTTTC. It codes for CASSPTGTGANVLTF. The V and J genes are TRBV19 and TRBJ2-6, with a tentative D call TRBD2 (5 bases). Germline-derived CDR1 and CDR2 are LNHDA and SQIVND (reference sequence). Trimming took off 5 bases at V and 2 bases at J, with 10 bases between the two ends. The CDR3 is made up of 15 amino acids.

The CDR3 sequence: CASSQGLGGGNTIYF. The CDR3 DNA reads as TGTGCCAGCAGCCAGGGTTTGGGCGGTGGAAACACCATATATTTT. The chain combines TRBV9 with TRBJ1-3, with TRBD1 as a possible D gene (5 bases). V was shortened by 4 bases and J by 3 bases, with 14 bases between the two germline ends. The germline V gene has CDR1 SGDLS and CDR2 YYNGEE. There are 15 residues in the CDR3.

Comment on this clone: The junction and the germline gene differ at one end; a read error may be behind it. The gene calls are TRBV7-2 and TRBJ2-2; 8 nucleotides align to TRBD1. The CDR3 sequence is 12 residues long. Germline CDR1 reads SGHTA; CDR2 reads FQGNSA. The chain's CDR3 is CASSLFRRQGPF. CDR3 sequence (DNA): TGTGCCAGCAGCTTATTCAGGAGACAGGGGCCTTTT.

CDR3 sequence: CASSLRGSGYENEQYF. The CDR3 nucleotides are TGTGCCAGCAGCCTCCGCGGTTCCGGGTATGAGAACGAGCAGTACTTC. The V call is TRBV11-2, the J call TRBJ2-7, with D unresolved. V was shortened by 5 bases and J by 5 bases, with 22 bases between the two germline ends. Germline V gives CDR1 SGHAT, CDR2 FQNNGV. CDR3 length: 16 residues.

The rearrangement joins TRBV5-4 to TRBJ2-3; 7 bases map to TRBD1. The V gene end was trimmed by 3 bases and the J gene end by 2 bases; junction bases not matched to a gene: 9. The length of the CDR3 is 16 residues. Germline values: CDR1 SGHNT, CDR2 YYREEE (reference sequence). The CDR3 sequence is CASSYNRDRDTDTQYF. The CDR3 DNA reads as TGTGCCAGCAGCTACAACCGGGACAGAGACACAGATACGCAGTATTTT.

The V and J genes are TRBV15 and TRBJ1-2; D is undetermined. Trimming pared 0 bases from V and 8 bases from J, leaving 1 base between. Germline CDR1 is LNHNV and CDR2 is YYDKDF (reference sequence). The CDR3 has 10 amino acids. The CDR3 here is CATSRDGYTF. CDR3 nucleotides: TGTGCCACCAGCAGAGACGGCTACACCTTC.

This sequence joins TRBV6-2 or TRBV6-3 and TRBJ1-1; 9 nucleotides match TRBD1. Germline CDR1 and CDR2: MNHEY and SVGEGT. This CDR3 spans 16 amino acids. V gave up 6 bases and J gave up 1 base; unmatched junction bases: 9. Here the CDR3 DNA reads TGTGCCAGCAGCTTCTTGACAGGGGGGAAGAACACTGAAGCTTTCTTT. This gives the protein CASSFLTGGKNTEAFF.

This rearrangement joins TRBV24-1 to TRBJ2-2; perhaps TRBD2 as D (6 bases). V was clipped by 7 bases and J by 5 bases, with 7 bases between them. Germline values: CDR1 KGHDR, CDR2 SFDVKD. The CDR3 is 12 amino acids. The CDR3 nucleotides are TGTGCCACCAGGCGGGGAACCGGGGAGCTGTTTTTT. It codes for CATRRGTGELFF.

The V gene is TRBV9, the J gene TRBJ1-2, with 10 nucleotides matching TRBD1. The CDR3 is 15 residues long. Germline-derived CDR1 and CDR2 are SGDLS and YYNGEE. The V gene end was trimmed by 3 bases and the J gene end by 6 bases; junction bases not matched to a gene: 8. In nucleotides, the CDR3 is TGTGCCAGCAGCGCCCGGGACAGGGGTCGGAATGGCTACACCTTC. Its protein product is CASSARDRGRNGYTF.

This chain joins TRBV29-1 and TRBJ1-1; TRBD1 is a possible D gene (5 bases). Germline-derived CDR1 and CDR2 are SQVTM and ANQGSEA. The CDR3 runs to 13 residues. V gave up 4 bases and J gave up 7 bases, with 16 bases separating them. CDR3 amino acids: CSVVPGRRFEAFF. CDR3 DNA: TGCAGCGTTGTACCGGGACGGAGGTTTGAAGCTTTCTTT.

This chain links TRBV24-1 with TRBJ1-1; 7 nucleotides agree with TRBD1. Germline-derived CDR1 and CDR2 are KGHDR and SFDVKD. The CDR3 length is 12 residues. V gave up 5 bases and J gave up 11 bases; unmatched junction bases: 7. In DNA, the CDR3 is TGTGCCACCAGTGGTAGTACAGGGGAGGCTTTCTTT. This gives the protein CATSGSTGEAFF.